This T cell receptor (beta chain) was recorded in a study of T cell responses to AZD1222 COVID-19 vaccine. Broader study findings: Spike was spanned by vaccine-associated CD4 TCRs, with dominance at 160-218 and 743-854. Donors were largely white British and mainly female; clonal diversity was possibly underestimated.

Points on this clone: As yet, its antigen is unknown.

Profiled with immunoSEQ multiplex PCR; TCRdb holds only in-frame clones, not every one. The data hold 15,000 to 20,000 clones, with more than 80% observed a single time. Second-dose intervals near 4 or 12 weeks were combined. The sequence was obtained from an adult who received the AZD1222 COVID-19 vaccine. The sequenced sample was peripheral blood, obtained 28 days after the second AZD1222 dose.

In DNA form, the CDR3 reads TGCAGTGGGGCCCCGGTCAATGAGCAGTTCTTC. It encodes CSGAPVNEQFF. The chain joins TRBV20-1 to TRBJ2-1; D unresolved. Per germline, CDR1 DFQATT and CDR2 SNEGSKA (reference sequence). The V gene lost 7 bases and the J gene lost 6 bases, with 10 bases spanning the gap. The CDR3 has 11 amino acids.